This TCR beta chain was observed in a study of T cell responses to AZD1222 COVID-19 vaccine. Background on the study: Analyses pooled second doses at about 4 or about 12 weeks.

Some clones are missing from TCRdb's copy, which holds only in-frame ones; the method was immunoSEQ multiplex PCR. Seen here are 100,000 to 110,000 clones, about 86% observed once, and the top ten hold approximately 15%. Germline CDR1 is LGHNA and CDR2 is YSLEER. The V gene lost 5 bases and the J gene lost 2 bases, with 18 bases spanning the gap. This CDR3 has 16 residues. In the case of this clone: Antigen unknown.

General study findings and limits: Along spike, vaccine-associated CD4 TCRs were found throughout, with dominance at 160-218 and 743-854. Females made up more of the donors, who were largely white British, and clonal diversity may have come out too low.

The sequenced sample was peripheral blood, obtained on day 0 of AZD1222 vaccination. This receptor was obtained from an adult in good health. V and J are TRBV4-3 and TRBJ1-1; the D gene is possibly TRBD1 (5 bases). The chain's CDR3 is CASSSGYRSLNTEAFF. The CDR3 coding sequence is TGCGCCAGCAGCTCAGGGTACAGATCCTTAAACACTGAAGCTTTCTTT.